This T cell receptor (beta chain) was recovered during a study of shared clonotypes between healthy human individuals. Measured with immunoSEQ multiplex PCR; TCRdb has only the in-frame clones, and not every one. The sample contains over 2 million clones, about 95% of which appear only once. Germline V CDR1 and CDR2: SGHNT, YYREEE (reference sequence). The CDR3 loop spans 14 amino acids. The germline V and J ends were trimmed by 2 bases and 0 bases, with 8 bases remaining between them. Naive CD8 populations comprised CD45RO-negative cells positively selected for CCR7, excluding terminally differentiated effector memory CD45RA+ cells.

The rearrangement joins TRBV5-4 to TRBJ2-5, with D tentatively TRBD2 (5 bases). The sample consisted of naive CD8+ T cells sorted from blood. The TCR originated in a man younger than 35 in good health. DNA for the CDR3: TGTGCCAGCAGCTTCGGGGAGAACCAAGAGACCCAGTACTTC. Protein: CASSFGENQETQYF.